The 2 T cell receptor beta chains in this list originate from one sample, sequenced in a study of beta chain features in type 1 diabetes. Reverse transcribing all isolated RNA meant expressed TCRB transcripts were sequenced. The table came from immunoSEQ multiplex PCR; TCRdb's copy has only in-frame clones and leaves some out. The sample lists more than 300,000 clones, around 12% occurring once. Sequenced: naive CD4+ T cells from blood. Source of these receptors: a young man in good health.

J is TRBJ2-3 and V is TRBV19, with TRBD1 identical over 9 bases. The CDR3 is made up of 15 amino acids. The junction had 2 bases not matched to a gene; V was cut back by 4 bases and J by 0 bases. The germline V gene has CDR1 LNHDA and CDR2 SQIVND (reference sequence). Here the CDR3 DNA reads TGTGCCAGTAGTACCGGGACAGGGAGCACAGATACGCAGTATTTT. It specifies CASSTGTGSTDTQYF.

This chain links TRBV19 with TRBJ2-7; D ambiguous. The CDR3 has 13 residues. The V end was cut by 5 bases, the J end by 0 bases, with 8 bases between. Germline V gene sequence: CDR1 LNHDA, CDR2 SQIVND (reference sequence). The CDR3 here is CASSRPPSYEQYF. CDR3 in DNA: TGTGCCAGTAGTCGTCCTCCCTCCTACGAGCAGTACTTC.